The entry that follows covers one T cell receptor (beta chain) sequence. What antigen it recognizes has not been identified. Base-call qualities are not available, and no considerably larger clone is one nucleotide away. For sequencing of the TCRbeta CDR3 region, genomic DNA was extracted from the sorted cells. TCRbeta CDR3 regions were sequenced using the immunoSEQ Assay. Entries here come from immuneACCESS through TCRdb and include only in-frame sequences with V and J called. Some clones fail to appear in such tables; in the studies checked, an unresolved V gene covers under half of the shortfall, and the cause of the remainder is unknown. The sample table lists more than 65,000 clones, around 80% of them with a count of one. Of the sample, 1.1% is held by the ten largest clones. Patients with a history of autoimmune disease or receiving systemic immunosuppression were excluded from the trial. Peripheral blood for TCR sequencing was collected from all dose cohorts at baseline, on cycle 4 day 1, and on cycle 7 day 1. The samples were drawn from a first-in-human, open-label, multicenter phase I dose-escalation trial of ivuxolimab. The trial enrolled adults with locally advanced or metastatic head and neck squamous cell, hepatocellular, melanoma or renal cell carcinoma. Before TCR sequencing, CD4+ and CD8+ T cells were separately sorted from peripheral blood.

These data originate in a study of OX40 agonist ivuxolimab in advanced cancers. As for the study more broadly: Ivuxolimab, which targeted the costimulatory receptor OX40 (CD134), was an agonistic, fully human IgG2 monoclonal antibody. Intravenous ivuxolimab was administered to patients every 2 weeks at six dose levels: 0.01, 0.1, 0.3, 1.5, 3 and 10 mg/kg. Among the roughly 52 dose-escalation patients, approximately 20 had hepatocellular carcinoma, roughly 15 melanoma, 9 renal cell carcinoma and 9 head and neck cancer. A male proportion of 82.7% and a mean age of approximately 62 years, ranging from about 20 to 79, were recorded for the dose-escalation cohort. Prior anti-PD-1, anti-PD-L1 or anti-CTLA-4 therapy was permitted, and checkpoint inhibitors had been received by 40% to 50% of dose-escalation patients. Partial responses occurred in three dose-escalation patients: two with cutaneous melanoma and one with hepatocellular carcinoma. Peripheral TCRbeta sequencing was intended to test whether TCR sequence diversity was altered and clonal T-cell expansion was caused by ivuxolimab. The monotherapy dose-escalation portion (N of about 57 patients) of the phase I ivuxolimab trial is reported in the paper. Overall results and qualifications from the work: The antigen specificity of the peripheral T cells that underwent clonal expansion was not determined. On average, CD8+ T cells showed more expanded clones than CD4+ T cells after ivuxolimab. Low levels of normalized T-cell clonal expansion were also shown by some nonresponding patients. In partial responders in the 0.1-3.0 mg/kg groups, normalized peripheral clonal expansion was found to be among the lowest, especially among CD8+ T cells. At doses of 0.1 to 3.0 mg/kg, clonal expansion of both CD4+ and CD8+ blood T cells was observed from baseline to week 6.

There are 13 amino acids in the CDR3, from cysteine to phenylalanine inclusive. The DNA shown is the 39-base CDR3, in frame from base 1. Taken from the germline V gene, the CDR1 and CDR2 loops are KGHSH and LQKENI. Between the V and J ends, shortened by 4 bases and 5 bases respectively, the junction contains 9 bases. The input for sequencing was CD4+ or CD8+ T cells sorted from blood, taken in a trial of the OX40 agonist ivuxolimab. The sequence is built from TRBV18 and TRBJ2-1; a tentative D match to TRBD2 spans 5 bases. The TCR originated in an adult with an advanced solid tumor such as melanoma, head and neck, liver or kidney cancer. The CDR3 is CASSLASNNEQFF. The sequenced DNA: TGTGCCAGCTCACTCGCTAGCAACAATGAGCAGTTCTTC.